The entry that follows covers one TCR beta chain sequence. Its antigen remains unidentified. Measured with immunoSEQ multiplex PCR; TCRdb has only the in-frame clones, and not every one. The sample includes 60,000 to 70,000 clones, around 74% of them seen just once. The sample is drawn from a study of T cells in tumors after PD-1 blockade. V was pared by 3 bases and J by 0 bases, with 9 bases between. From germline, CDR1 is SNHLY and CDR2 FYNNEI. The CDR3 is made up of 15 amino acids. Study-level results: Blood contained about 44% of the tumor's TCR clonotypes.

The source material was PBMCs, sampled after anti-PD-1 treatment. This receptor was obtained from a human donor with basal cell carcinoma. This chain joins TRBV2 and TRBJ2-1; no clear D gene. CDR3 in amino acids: CASSDPRPSYNEQFF. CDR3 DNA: TGTGCCAGCAGTGACCCTAGGCCCTCCTACAATGAGCAGTTCTTC. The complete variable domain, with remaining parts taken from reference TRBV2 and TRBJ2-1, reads EPEVTQTPSHQVTQMGQEVILRCVPISNHLYFYWYRQILGQKVEFLVSFYNNEISEKSEIFDDQFSVERPDGSNFTLKIRSTKLEDSAMYFCASSDPRPSYNEQFFGPGTRLTVL.